This TCR beta chain came from a study of human T cells and chemical hapten exposure. Overall study context: Patients received weekly diphenylcyclopropenone doses to the scalp throughout the roughly 23-week study. Notes on the study in general: Alopecia was present in the donors, so their immune response may differ from healthy people's.

Time point given: patch test 1, 2 weeks after DPC sensitization. Indicated treatment: therapeutic diphenylcyclopropenone sensitization with weekly scalp DPC. Those who donated were patients with alopecia, 18 to 70 years of age, and suitable for DPC. TCRdb recomputed calls from the RACE reads with MiXCR, one row per CDR3 protein. Among 350,000 or so distinct CDR3 sequences listed, under 8% were seen once. The table lists this clonotype with a few counts. What it recognizes is unknown. The CDR3 runs 17 residues. The germline V gene has CDR1 MNHEY and CDR2 SVGAGI. V was clipped by 5 bases and J by 1 base, with 19 bases between them.

The TCR originated in a woman aged 18-29 years with alopecia areata. Some clones in this sample may be carry-over from other donors' samples. The rearrangement joins TRBV6-5 to TRBJ2-3, with D tentatively TRBD1 (6 bases). The source material was whole blood, sampled in connection with sensitization to the hapten diphenylcyclopropenone (DPC). CDR3 sequence: CASSPSPQGSRTDTQYF. The DNA for the CDR3 is TGTGCCAGCAGTCCCTCTCCACAGGGTTCCCGCACAGATACGCAGTATTTT.